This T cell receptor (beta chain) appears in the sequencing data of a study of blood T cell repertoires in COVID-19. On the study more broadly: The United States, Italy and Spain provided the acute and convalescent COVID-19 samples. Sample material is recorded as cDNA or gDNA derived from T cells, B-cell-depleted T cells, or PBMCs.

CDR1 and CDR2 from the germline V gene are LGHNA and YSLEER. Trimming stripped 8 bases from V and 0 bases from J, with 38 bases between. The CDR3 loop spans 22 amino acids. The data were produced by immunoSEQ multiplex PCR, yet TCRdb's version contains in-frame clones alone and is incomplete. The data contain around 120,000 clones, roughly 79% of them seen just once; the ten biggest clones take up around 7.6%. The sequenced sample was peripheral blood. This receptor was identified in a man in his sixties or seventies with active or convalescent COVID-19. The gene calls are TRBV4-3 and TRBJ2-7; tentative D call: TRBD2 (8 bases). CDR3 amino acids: CASCKSQGNPGGRPIFSYEQYF. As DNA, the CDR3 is TGCGCCAGCTGCAAATCACAGGGGAATCCGGGGGGGCGACCTATTTTCTCCTACGAGCAGTACTTC.